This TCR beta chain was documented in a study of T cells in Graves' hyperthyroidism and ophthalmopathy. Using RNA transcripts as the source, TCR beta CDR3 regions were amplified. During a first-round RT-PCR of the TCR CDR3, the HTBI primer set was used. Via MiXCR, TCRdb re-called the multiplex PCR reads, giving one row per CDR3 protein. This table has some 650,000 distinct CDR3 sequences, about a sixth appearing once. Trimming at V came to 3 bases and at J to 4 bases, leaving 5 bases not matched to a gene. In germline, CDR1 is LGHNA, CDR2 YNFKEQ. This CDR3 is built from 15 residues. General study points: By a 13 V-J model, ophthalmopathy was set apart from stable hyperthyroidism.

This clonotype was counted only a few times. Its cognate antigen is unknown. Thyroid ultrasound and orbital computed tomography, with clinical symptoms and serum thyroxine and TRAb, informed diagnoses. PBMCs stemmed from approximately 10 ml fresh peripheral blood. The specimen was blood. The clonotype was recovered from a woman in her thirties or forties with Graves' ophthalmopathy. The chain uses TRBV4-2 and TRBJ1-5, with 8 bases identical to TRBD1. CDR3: CASSQQTGGNQPQHF. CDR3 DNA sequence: TGTGCCAGCAGCCAGCAAACAGGGGGGAATCAGCCCCAGCATTTT.